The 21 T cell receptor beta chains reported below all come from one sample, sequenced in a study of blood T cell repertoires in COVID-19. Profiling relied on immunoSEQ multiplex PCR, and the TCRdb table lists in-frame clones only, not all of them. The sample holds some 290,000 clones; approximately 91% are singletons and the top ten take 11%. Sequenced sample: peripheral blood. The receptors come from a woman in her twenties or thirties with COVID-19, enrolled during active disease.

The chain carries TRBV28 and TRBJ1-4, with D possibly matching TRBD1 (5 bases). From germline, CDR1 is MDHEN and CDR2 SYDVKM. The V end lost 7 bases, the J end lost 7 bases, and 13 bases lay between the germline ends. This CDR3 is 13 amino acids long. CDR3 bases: TGTGCCAGCATGAATGTCGGGGGTGAAAAACTGTTTTTT. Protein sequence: CASMNVGGEKLFF.

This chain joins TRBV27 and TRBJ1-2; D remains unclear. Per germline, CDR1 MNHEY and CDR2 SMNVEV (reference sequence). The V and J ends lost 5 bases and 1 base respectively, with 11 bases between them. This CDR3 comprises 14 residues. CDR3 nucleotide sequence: TGTGCCAGCAGTCCAGGAATGGGTAACTATGGCTACACCTTC. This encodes CASSPGMGNYGYTF.

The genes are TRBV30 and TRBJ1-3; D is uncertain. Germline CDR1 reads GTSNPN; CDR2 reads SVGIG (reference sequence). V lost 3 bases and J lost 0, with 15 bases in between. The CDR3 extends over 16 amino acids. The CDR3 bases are TGTGCCTGGAGAGATCAGAGGCGGCACTCTGGAAACACCATATATTTT. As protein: CAWRDQRRHSGNTIYF.

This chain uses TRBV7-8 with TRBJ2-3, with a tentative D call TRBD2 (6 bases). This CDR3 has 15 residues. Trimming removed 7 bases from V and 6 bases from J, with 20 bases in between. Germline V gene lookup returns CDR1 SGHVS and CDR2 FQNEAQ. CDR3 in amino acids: CASKAWPRGTDTQYF. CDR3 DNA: TGTGCCAGCAAAGCATGGCCCCGGGGGACCGATACGCAGTATTTT. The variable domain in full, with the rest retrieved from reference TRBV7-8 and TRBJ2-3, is GAGVSQSPRYKVAKRGQDVALRCDPISGHVSLFWYQQALGQGPEFLTYFQNEAQLDKSGLPSDRFFAERPEGSVSTLKIQRTQQEDSAVYLCASKAWPRGTDTQYFGPGTRLTVL.

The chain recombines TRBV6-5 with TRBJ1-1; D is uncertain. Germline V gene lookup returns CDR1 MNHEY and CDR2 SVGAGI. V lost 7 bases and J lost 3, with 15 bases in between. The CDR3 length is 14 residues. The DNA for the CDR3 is TGTGCCAGCACTCGGGCAGGAGGGTACACTGAAGCTTTCTTT. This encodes CASTRAGGYTEAFF.

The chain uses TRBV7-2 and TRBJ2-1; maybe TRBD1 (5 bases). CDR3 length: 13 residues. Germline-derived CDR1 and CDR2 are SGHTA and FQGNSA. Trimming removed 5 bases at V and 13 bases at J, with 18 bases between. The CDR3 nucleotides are TGTGCCAGCAGCCTGGGCCCCAGGGATTTACAGTTCTTC. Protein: CASSLGPRDLQFF.

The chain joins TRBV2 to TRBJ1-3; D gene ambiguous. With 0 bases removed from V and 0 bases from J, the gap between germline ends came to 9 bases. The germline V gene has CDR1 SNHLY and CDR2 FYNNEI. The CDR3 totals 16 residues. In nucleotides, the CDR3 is TGTGCCAGCAGTGAAGCTCCAGTAAACTCTGGAAACACCATATATTTT. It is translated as CASSEAPVNSGNTIYF.

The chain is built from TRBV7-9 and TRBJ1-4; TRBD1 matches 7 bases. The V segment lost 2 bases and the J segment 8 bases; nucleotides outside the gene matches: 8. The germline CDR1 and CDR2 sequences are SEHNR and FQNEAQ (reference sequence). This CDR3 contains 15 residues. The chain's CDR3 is CASSLFPGGPEKLFF. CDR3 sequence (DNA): TGTGCCAGCAGCTTATTTCCAGGGGGACCAGAAAAACTGTTTTTT.

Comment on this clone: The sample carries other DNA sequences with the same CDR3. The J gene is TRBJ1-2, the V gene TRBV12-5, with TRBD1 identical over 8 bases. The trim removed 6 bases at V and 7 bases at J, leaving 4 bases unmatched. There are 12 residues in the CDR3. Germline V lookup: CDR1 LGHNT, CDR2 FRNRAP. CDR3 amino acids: CASGPDRGGYTF. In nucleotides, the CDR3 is TGTGCTAGTGGCCCCGACAGGGGTGGCTACACCTTC.

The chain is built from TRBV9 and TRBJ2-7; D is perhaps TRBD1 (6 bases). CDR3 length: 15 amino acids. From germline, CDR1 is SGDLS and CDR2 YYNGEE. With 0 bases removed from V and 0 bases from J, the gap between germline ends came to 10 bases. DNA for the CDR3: TGTGCCAGCAGCGTAGGGGCGGACAGCTCCTACGAGCAGTACTTC. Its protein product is CASSVGADSSYEQYF.

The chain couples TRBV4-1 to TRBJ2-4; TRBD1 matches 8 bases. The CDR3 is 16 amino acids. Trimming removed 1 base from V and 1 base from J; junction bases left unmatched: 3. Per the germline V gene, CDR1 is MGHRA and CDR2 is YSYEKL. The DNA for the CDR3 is TGCGCCAGCAGCCAAGGGACAGGGACGGCCAAAAACATTCAGTACTTC. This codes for CASSQGTGTAKNIQYF.

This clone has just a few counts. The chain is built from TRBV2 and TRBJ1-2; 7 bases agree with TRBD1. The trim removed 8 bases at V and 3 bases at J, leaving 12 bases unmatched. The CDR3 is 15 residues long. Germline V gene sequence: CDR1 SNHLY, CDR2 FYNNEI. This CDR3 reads CASGQTGSTDYGYTF. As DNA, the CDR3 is TGTGCCAGCGGTCAGACAGGGAGTACGGACTATGGCTACACCTTC.

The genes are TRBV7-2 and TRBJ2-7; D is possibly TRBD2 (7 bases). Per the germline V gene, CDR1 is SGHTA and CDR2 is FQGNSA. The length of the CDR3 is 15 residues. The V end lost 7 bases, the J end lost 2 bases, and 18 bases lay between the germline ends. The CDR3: CASTQGIGGPYEQYF. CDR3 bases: TGTGCCAGCACCCAAGGCATCGGGGGGCCCTACGAGCAGTACTTC.

DNA of the CDR3: TGTGCCAGCAGTAGGGGACTACGGGCCGGGGAGCTGTTTTTT. Translated: CASSRGLRAGELFF. This chain uses TRBV6-2 or TRBV6-3 with TRBJ2-2; TRBD2 aligns across 7 bases. The CDR3 length is 14 residues. CDR1 is MNHEY and CDR2 is SVGEGT in the germline V gene. The V and J ends lost 5 bases and 6 bases, in that order; junction bases with no gene match: 6.

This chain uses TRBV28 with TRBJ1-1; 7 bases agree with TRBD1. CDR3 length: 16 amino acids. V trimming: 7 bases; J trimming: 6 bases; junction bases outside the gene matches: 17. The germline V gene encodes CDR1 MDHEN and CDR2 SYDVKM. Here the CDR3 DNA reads TGTGCCAGCACCATCCTACAGGGGCTGCAACAGGCTGAAGCTTTCTTT. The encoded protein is CASTILQGLQQAEAFF.

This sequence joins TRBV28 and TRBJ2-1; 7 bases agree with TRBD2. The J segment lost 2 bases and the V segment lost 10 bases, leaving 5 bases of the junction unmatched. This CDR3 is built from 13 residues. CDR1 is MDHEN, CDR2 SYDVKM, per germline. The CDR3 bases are TGTGCCACGGTACTAGCGACCTACAATGAGCAGTTCTTC. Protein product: CATVLATYNEQFF. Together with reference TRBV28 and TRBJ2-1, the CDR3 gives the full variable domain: DVKVTQSSRYLVKRTGEKVFLECVQDMDHENMFWYRQDPGLGLRLIYFSYDVKMKEKGDIPEGYSVSREKKERFSLILESASTNQTSMYLCATVLATYNEQFFGPGTRLTVL.

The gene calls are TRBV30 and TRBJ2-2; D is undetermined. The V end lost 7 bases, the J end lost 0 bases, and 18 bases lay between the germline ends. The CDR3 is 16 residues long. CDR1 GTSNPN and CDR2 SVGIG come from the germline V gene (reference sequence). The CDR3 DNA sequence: TGTGCCTTTGGAGATGAGCTCGCCGCGAACACCGGGGAGCTGTTTTTT. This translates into CAFGDELAANTGELFF.

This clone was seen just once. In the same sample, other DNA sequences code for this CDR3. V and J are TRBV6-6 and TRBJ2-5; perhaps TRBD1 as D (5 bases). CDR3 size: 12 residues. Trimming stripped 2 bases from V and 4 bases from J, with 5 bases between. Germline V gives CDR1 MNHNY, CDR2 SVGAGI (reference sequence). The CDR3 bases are TGTGCCAGCAGTTACAGGGGAGAGACCCAGTACTTC. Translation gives CASSYRGETQYF.

CDR3 nucleotides: TGTGCCAGCAGCTTACCGGGACAGGGGCACGAGCAGTACTTC. Its translation: CASSLPGQGHEQYF. The rearrangement uses TRBV7-9 and TRBJ2-7, with 10 bases identical to TRBD1. The junction had 3 bases not matched to a gene; V was cut back by 2 bases and J by 5 bases. The CDR3 runs to 14 residues. Germline V gene data show CDR1 as SEHNR and CDR2 as FQNEAQ (reference sequence).

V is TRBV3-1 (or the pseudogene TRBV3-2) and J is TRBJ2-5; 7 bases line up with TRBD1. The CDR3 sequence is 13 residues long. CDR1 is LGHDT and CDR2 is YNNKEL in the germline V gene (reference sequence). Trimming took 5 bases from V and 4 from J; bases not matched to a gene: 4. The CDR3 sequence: CASSAQGRETQYF. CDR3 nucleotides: TGTGCCAGCAGCGCACAGGGGCGAGAGACCCAGTACTTC.

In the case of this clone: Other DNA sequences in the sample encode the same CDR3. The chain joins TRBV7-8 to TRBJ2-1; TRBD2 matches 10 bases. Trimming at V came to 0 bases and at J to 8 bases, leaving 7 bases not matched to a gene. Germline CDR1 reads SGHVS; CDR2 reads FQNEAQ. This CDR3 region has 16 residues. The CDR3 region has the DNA TGTGCCAGCAGCTTAGCTCGGCTAGCGGGAGTTGATGAGCAGTTCTTC. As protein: CASSLARLAGVDEQFF.